The clone carrying this T cell receptor beta chain has more than one count but fewer than ten. No antigen is known for it. This record belongs to a study of T-cell memory formation after mild COVID-19. Study at large: TCR clusters were largely donor specific. Study findings and constraints: For second-wave clones that peaked at day 37, SARS-CoV-2 specificity went unverified. CD4+ bias marked clones expanding day 15 to 37, unlike balanced contracting clones.

With constant-segment primers, 5'RACE yielded cDNA libraries of TCR alpha and TCR beta that carried sample barcodes and UMIs. TCRdb itself ran the 5' RACE reads through MiXCR, one entry per CDR3 protein. The data hold almost 350,000 distinct CDR3 sequences, with around 20% observed a single time. The CDR3 consists of 14 residues. Trimming removed 4 bases from V and 2 bases from J, with 11 bases in between. Germline V CDR1 and CDR2: MGHRA, YSYEKL. The sequenced sample was PBMCs or a T cell subset sorted from them (not recorded which). The TCR comes from a man aged 18 to 29 who had mild COVID-19 (a few samples of this study predate the infection). Cell type and time point are not known. The chain couples TRBV4-1 to TRBJ1-1, with D possibly matching TRBD1 (5 bases). The CDR3 sequence: CASSLGLRNTEAFF. The CDR3 nucleotides are TGCGCCAGCAGCCTGGGACTGCGAAACACTGAAGCTTTCTTT.